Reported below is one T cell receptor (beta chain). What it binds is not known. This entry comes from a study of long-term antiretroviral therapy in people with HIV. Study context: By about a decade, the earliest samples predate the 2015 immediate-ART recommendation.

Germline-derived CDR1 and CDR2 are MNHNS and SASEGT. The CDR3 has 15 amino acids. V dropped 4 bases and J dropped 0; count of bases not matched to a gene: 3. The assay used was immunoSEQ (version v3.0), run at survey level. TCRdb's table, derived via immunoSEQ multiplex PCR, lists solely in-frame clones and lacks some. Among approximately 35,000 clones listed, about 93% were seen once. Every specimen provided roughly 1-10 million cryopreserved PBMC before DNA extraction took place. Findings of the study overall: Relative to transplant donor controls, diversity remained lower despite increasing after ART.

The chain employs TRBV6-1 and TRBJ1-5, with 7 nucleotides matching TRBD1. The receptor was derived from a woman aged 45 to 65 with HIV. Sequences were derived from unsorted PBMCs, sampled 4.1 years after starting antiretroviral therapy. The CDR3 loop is CASSGQGYSNQPQHF. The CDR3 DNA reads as TGTGCCAGCAGTGGACAGGGATATAGCAATCAGCCCCAGCATTTT.